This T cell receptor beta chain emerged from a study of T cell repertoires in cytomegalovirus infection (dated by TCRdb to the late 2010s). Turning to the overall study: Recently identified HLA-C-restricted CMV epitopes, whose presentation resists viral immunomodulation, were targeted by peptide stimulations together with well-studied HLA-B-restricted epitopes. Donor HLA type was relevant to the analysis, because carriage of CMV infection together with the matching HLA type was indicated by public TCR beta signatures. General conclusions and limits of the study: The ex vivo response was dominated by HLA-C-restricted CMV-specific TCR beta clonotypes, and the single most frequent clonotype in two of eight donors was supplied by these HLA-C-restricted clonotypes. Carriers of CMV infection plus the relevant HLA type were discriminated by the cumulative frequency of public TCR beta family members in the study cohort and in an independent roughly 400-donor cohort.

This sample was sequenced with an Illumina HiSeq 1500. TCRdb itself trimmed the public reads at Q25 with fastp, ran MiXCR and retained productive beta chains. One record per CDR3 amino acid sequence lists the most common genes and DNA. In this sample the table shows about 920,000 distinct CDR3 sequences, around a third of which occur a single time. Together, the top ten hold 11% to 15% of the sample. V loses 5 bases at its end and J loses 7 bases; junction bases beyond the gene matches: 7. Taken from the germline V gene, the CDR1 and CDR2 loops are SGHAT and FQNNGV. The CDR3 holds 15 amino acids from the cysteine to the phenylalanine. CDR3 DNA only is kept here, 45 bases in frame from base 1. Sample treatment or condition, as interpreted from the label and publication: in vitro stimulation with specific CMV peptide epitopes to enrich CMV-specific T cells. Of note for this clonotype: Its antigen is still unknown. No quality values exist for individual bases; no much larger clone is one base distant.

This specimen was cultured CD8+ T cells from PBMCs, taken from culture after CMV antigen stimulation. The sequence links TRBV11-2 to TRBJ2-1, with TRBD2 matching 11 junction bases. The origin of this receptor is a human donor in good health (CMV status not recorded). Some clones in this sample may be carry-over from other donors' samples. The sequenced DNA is TGTGCCAGCAGCGATACTAGCGGGGGTTTAAATGAGCAGTTCTTC. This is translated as CASSDTSGGLNEQFF.